The clone carrying this T cell receptor (delta chain) was observed many times. Its antigen is unidentified. This DNA's translation and the protein TCRdb lists, from a much larger clone, do not match at residue 12, likely due to a read error; the protein shown is translated from the DNA. The data were obtained in a study of γδ T cells in repeated Plasmodium falciparum infection. About the study: Malian repertoires were sampled cross-sectionally without transmission and longitudinally through febrile malaria. General study points: Malian children's Vdelta2-negative repertoires appeared more expanded and less diverse than Australians'. Vgamma9/Vdelta2+ T cells showed a stable polyclonal repertoire with shared TCRgamma sequences. Donors in Mali lived in a small rural village, largely one ethnic group.

Gammadelta T cells were flow-sorted from PBMC into Vgamma9/Vdelta2+ and Vdelta2-negative populations for bulk analysis. The CDR3 length is 19 residues. Germline CDR1 TSWWSYY, CDR2 QGS. The V segment lost 0 bases and the J segment 2 bases; nucleotides outside the gene matches: 13. TCRdb reprocessed the multiplex PCR reads using CATT. The data hold around 50,000 delta-chain clones, with 1.7% observed a single time. The origin of this receptor is a pool of human donors (malaria-infected and uninfected, not separated). This chain joins TRDV1 and TRDJ1; 9 bases line up with TRDD3. Material for sequencing was gamma-delta T cells from blood. This CDR3 is CALGELGEYWGTRTDKLIF. In nucleotides, the CDR3 is TGTGCTCTTGGGGAACTTGGGGAGTACTGGGGGACACGGACCGATAAACTCATCTTT.